This T cell receptor (beta chain) was retrieved from a study of T-cell reconstitution after alpha-beta-depleted transplantation in children (dated by TCRdb to the mid-2010s). Turning to the overall study: Using TCR repertoire profiling, the study quantitatively followed how T-cell immune reconstitution unfolded in children after TCRalphabeta/CD19-depleted allogeneic hematopoietic cell transplantation.

This clonotype showed up many times. The target of this receptor is not known. Nothing much larger sits one base from this clone, and base qualities are not available. The V end loses 6 bases and the J end loses 9 bases, and a stretch of 15 bases separates them. The CDR3, cysteine through phenylalanine, is 13 amino acids long. This entry keeps only the CDR3 DNA: 39 bases, framed from base 1. CDR1 is given as MNHNS and CDR2 as SASEGT, both from the germline V gene. On the study overall, not on this receptor specifically: Apparently early alphabetaT-cell count recovery about two months after transplant reportedly relied on only several hundred rapidly expanded clones derived from non-depleted graft cells. Over subsequent months, a decline in hyperexpanded clone frequencies was noted, and after one year, T-cell counts and TCRbeta diversity were mostly ascribed to newly produced T cells. The high TCRbeta diversity at day 60 in some patients was ascribed to recipient T cells and intrathymic progenitors that had survived conditioning.

The sample's treatment or condition label, in plain terms: allogeneic hematopoietic cell transplantation with graft depleted of TCRalphabeta T cells and CD19 B cells. TCRalphabeta/CD19-depleted allogeneic hematopoietic cell grafts were given to the transplant recipients, all of whom were children. Libraries were built with PCR. TCRdb shows the sequencer as Illumina HiSeq 2500. To normalize quantification of the TCRbeta repertoire, the TCR libraries were built with molecular barcoding that relied on unique molecular identifiers. Starting from the raw public reads, TCRdb applied fastp trimming at Q25, assembled clones with MiXCR and retained in-frame beta chains. Each CDR3 protein appears once, grouped with its most common genes and DNA. A total of 200,000 to 300,000 distinct CDR3 sequences appear in this sample, 7.5% to 9.5% of them only once. 6.3% of the sample belongs to the ten largest clones.

The TCR was taken from a male patient between 5 and 17 years old who had a stem cell transplant for acute lymphoblastic leukemia, so the T cells may come from the graft donor. The specimen comprised PBMCs, mostly from graft donor cells, sampled 180 days after TCRalphabeta/CD19-depleted stem cell transplant. This chain is built from TRBV6-1 and TRBJ2-1; a tentative D call is TRBD1 (7 bases match). The CDR3 amino acid sequence is: CASRNYRGGEQFF. The nucleotides read TGTGCCAGCAGAAACTACAGGGGAGGTGAGCAGTTCTTC.